The text below deals with one T cell receptor (beta chain). Its antigen is not identified. The source of the sample is a study of T-cell memory formation after mild COVID-19. Whole-study results and caveats: Second-wave clones with a day 37 peak had unconfirmed SARS-CoV-2 specificity. Prior to infection, memory already included some responding clones, suggesting cross-reactive memory joined.

Trimming cost V 6 bases and J 1 base, with 14 bases left between them. Germline values: CDR1 LNHDA, CDR2 SQIVND (reference sequence). CDR3 length: 15 residues. TCRdb re-called the 5' RACE reads with MiXCR, one entry per CDR3 protein. The repertoire includes about 240,000 distinct CDR3 sequences, more than 8% of them detected once, and 20% to 25% sits in the top ten. The genes are TRBV19 and TRBJ2-3, with D perhaps matching TRBD2 (5 bases). The sequenced material came from PBMCs or a T cell subset sorted from them (not recorded which). The source is a man aged 18 to 29 who had mild COVID-19 (a few samples of this study predate the infection). Cell type and time point are not known. CDR3 loop: CASRNVGSGTDTQYF. The CDR3 DNA is TGTGCCAGTAGGAACGTAGGTAGCGGCACAGATACGCAGTATTTT.